This TCR beta chain was sequenced during a study of T cell responses to AZD1222 COVID-19 vaccine. Study-level results: Spike-specific TCR repertoires showed rising breadth and depth after two AZD1222 doses. Females made up more of the donors, who were largely white British, and clonal diversity may have come out too low.

Of note for this clone: Its specificity is unknown.

Produced via immunoSEQ multiplex PCR; TCRdb's table is partial and in-frame only. The top ten clones hold about 20% of a sample with under 50,000 clones, about 80% of them seen once. The CDR3 covers 15 residues. V was pared by 4 bases and J by 7 bases, with 10 bases of the junction left unmatched. The germline CDR1 and CDR2 sequences are SGHRS and YFSETQ. Source: peripheral blood, taken 28 days after the second dose of the MenACWY control vaccine. The receptor was derived from an adult who received the MenACWY meningococcal vaccine as a control. The chain links TRBV5-1 to TRBJ2-1; TRBD1 aligns across 8 bases. In nucleotides, the CDR3 is TGCGCCAGCAGCGAAACAGGGGGTGTTGGGAATGAGCAGTTCTTC. Translating gives CASSETGGVGNEQFF.